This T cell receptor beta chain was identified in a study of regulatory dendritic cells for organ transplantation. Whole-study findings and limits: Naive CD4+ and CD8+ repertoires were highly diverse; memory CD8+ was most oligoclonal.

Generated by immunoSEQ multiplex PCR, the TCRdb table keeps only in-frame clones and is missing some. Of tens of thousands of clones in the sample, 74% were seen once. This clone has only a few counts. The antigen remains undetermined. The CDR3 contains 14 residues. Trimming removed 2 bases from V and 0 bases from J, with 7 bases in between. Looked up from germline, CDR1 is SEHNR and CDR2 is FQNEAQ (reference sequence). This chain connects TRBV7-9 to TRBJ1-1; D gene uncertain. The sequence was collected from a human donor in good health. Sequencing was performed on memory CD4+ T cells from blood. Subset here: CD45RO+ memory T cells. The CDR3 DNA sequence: TGTGCCAGCAGCTTAAGGAGCTTGAACACTGAAGCTTTCTTT. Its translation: CASSLRSLNTEAFF.